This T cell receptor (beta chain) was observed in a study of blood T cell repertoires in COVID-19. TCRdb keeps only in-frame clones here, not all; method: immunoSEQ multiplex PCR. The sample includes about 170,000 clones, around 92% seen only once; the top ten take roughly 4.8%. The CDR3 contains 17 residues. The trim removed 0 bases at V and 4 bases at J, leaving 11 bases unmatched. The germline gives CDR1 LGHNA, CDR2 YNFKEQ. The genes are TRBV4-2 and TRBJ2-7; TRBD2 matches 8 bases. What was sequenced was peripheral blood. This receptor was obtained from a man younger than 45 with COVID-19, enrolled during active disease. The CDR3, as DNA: TGTGCCAGCAGCCAAGAGTCTGGTAGCGGGAATATGTACGAGCAGTACTTC. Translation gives CASSQESGSGNMYEQYF.